A single sample gave rise to the 20 T cell receptor beta chains below, sequenced in a study of vaccination and CD4 T cells after COVID-19. Their cognate antigens are unknown. Oncomine TCR Beta short-read sequencing was applied to DNA from cultured CD4+ T cells. Genomic DNA was taken out of cultured CD4+ T cells by extraction. TCRdb processed the PCR reads anew with MiXCR; each CDR3 protein has one entry. The sample shows some 10,000 distinct CDR3 sequences, 30% to 45% of them seen only once. Regarding treatment: approximately nine-day PBMC culture with coronavirus spike peptide pools or control peptides (ViraFEST assay). Harvesting of the unexposed donor's CD4+ T cells predated the COVID-19 pandemic (2011-2018). The sample comprised CD4+ T cells from blood, cultured in vitro. The receptors here all came from a human donor in good health.

This clonotype was seen a handful of times. The chain employs TRBV15 and TRBJ2-3; 9 bases match TRBD2. The CDR3 is made up of 14 amino acids. Germline V gene data show CDR1 as LNHNV and CDR2 as YYDKDF (reference sequence). The V gene end was trimmed by 3 bases and the J gene end by 4 bases; junction bases not matched to a gene: 2. The CDR3 coding sequence is TGTGCCACCAGCAGGGCGGGAGGGTCAGATACGCAGTATTTT. This sequence encodes CATSRAGGSDTQYF.

This clonotype was counted a few times. The chain combines TRBV6-2 or TRBV6-3 with TRBJ1-1; no definite D call. The CDR3 runs 14 residues. With 4 bases removed from V and 2 bases from J, the gap between germline ends came to 11 bases. Germline CDR1 and CDR2: MNHEY and SVGEGT. The CDR3 DNA sequence: TGTGCCAGCAGTTGGCAGGAGCCCAACACTGAAGCTTTCTTT. Translation: CASSWQEPNTEAFF.

CDR3 amino acids: CASSFTSSSYNSPLHF. CDR3 DNA sequence: TGTGCCAGCAGCTTTACATCGAGCTCCTATAATTCACCCCTCCACTTT. The chain recombines TRBV7-9 with TRBJ1-6; D is ambiguous. CDR1 and CDR2 from the germline V gene are SEHNR and FQNEAQ (reference sequence). The CDR3 runs to 16 residues. Trimming cost V 3 bases and J 0 bases, with 9 bases left between them.

This clonotype was seen a few times. Written as DNA, the CDR3 is TGTGCCTGGAGTGTAAGGCTAGCGGCCTCCTACGAGCAGTACTTC. Residues: CAWSVRLAASYEQYF. V gene TRBV30 combines with J gene TRBJ2-7, with 7 positions matching TRBD2. The ends lost 0 bases at V and 0 bases at J; junction bases unmatched: 5. There are 15 residues in the CDR3. Per the germline V gene, CDR1 is GTSNPN and CDR2 is SVGIG (reference sequence).

In this sample, this clonotype is medium-sized. V and J are TRBV27 and TRBJ1-6; a weak D match, TRBD1 (5 bases). The V gene's germline CDR1 is MNHEY and CDR2 SMNVEV (reference sequence). V was clipped by 5 bases and J by 7 bases, with 18 bases between them. The CDR3 covers 16 residues. The DNA for the CDR3 is TGTGCCAGCAGTGGTCAGCGGGGGTCCGGGAATTCACCCCTCCACTTT. Translation: CASSGQRGSGNSPLHF.

The chain employs TRBV4-1 and TRBJ1-5, with unresolved D. V lost 0 bases and J 9 bases, leaving 12 bases between the germline ends. CDR3 length: 14 amino acids. Germline V lookup: CDR1 MGHRA, CDR2 YSYEKL. CDR3 protein: CASSQESSLGPQHF. CDR3 bases: TGCGCCAGCAGCCAAGAGTCTTCGCTAGGGCCCCAGCATTTT.

V is TRBV6-4 and J is TRBJ2-3; 11 bases match TRBD1. The germline CDR1 and CDR2 sequences are MRHNA and SNTAGT. The V and J ends lost 4 bases and 4 bases, in that order; junction bases with no gene match: 1. This CDR3 has 14 amino acids. CDR3 DNA: TGTGCCAGCAGTGGGACAGGGGGCGCAGATACGCAGTATTTT. Its translation is CASSGTGGADTQYF.

This clonotype has a single count. This chain connects TRBV28 to TRBJ1-1; perhaps TRBD1 as D (6 bases). Germline lookup yields CDR1 MDHEN and CDR2 SYDVKM. The CDR3 is 17 residues long. The V end lost 5 bases, the J end lost 4 bases, and 23 bases lay between the germline ends. This CDR3 reads CASSLLLYRARGTEAFF. CDR3 DNA: TGTGCCAGCAGTCTACTCCTTTACAGGGCGAGGGGCACTGAAGCTTTCTTT.

This clonotype was seen a handful of times. The chain employs TRBV20-1 and TRBJ2-5; weak D call: TRBD1 (5 bases). Trimming took 2 bases from V and 5 from J, leaving 15 bases between them. The CDR3 has 14 residues. Germline CDR1 is DFQATT and CDR2 is SNEGSKA (reference sequence). CDR3 amino acids: CSARSRVGHETQYF. Written as DNA, the CDR3 is TGCAGTGCTAGATCCAGGGTGGGTCACGAGACCCAGTACTTC.

This clonotype was observed a single time. The chain combines TRBV12-3 or TRBV12-4 with TRBJ2-1, with 8 bases aligning to TRBD2. V lost 5 bases, J lost 3 bases, and 3 bases stayed unmatched. CDR3 length: 14 amino acids. As DNA, the CDR3 is TGTGCCAGCAGTATCAGCGGGGGCTACAATGAGCAGTTCTTC. It codes for CASSISGGYNEQFF.

V and J are TRBV7-3 and TRBJ2-2; D unclear. Deletions cut 4 bases from V and 3 bases from J, with 15 bases between. The V gene's germline CDR1 is SGHTA and CDR2 FQGTGA. The CDR3 is made up of 16 amino acids. CDR3 nucleotide sequence: TGTGCCAGCAGCTCCCAGGCGCCAGACTACACCGGGGAGCTGTTTTTT. It encodes CASSSQAPDYTGELFF.

This sequence joins TRBV6-2 or TRBV6-3 and TRBJ2-7; D call uncertain. The V gene's germline CDR1 is MNHEY and CDR2 SVGEGT. CDR3 length equals 13 residues. The V end lost 2 bases, the J end lost 2 bases, and 7 bases lay between the germline ends. The CDR3 loop reads CASSYSTTYEQYF. CDR3 sequence (DNA): TGTGCCAGCAGTTACAGTACTACCTACGAGCAGTACTTC.

A few counts support this clonotype. This sequence joins TRBV7-9 and TRBJ2-7; possibly TRBD1 for D (5 bases). The V gene lost 5 bases and the J gene lost 8 bases, with 13 bases spanning the gap. This CDR3 region has 12 residues. The germline V gene has CDR1 SEHNR and CDR2 FQNEAQ (reference sequence). As DNA, the CDR3 is TGTGCCAGCAGCCTAGATGACAGTAAGCAGTACTTC. It codes for CASSLDDSKQYF.

By share, this clonotype counts as medium-sized. The rearrangement links TRBV6-1 to TRBJ1-6; the match to TRBD1 covers 8 bases. The CDR3 extends over 15 amino acids. Looked up from germline, CDR1 is MNHNS and CDR2 is SASEGT. Germline trimming cut 6 bases from V and 6 bases from J; bases unmatched to any gene: 7. The chain's CDR3 is CASSSTGGSNSPLHF. CDR3 nucleotide sequence: TGTGCCAGCAGCTCTACAGGGGGTAGTAATTCACCCCTCCACTTT.

The chain couples TRBV29-1 to TRBJ1-1; D might be TRBD1 (5 bases). Between the trimmed V and J ends, which lost 4 bases and 4 bases, there was a span of 13 bases. Germline V gives CDR1 SQVTM, CDR2 ANQGSEA. The CDR3 extends over 13 amino acids. CDR3 region: CSVVRQGGTEAFF. In DNA form, the CDR3 reads TGCAGCGTTGTTAGGCAGGGAGGCACTGAAGCTTTCTTT.

This clonotype was seen a handful of times. The rearrangement links TRBV6-1 to TRBJ2-3; 9 nucleotides align to TRBD1. CDR1 MNHNS and CDR2 SASEGT come from the germline V gene. This CDR3 contains 15 residues. J was trimmed by 4 bases and V by 1 base; bases with no gene match: 3. The CDR3 reads CASSEVTGGPDTQYF. The CDR3 DNA is TGTGCCAGCAGTGAAGTGACAGGGGGACCAGATACGCAGTATTTT.

This clonotype was recorded a few times. This chain joins TRBV28 and TRBJ2-5; 13 nucleotides align to TRBD2. Germline CDR1 is MDHEN and CDR2 is SYDVKM. Trimming cost V 2 bases and J 4 bases; bases outside gene matches: 10. The CDR3 totals 18 residues. The chain's CDR3 is CASSLTGRTSGSGETQYF. For the CDR3, the DNA is TGTGCCAGCAGTTTAACGGGGCGGACTAGCGGGAGTGGAGAGACCCAGTACTTC.

This chain joins TRBV27 and TRBJ1-1, with D possibly TRBD1 on 5 matching bases. Germline CDR1 and CDR2: MNHEY and SMNVEV (reference sequence). Trimming removed 0 bases from V and 2 bases from J, with 19 bases in between. CDR3 length: 18 residues. The CDR3 loop reads CASSLSGQGYWSNTEAFF. CDR3 nucleotide sequence: TGTGCCAGCAGTTTATCGGGGCAGGGATATTGGTCAAACACTGAAGCTTTCTTT.

This clonotype has just a few counts. This CDR3 reads CSARVERGRLYNEQFF. The CDR3 DNA reads TGCAGTGCTAGAGTGGAGCGGGGCCGACTCTACAATGAGCAGTTCTTC. The V call is TRBV20-1, the J call TRBJ2-1, with 7 bases aligning to TRBD2. With V trimmed by 1 base and J by 3 bases, 9 bases remained unmatched. This CDR3 has 16 residues. Germline CDR1 is DFQATT and CDR2 is SNEGSKA (reference sequence).

This clonotype was seen a handful of times. V is TRBV24-1 and J is TRBJ1-4, with unresolved D. The germline CDR1 and CDR2 sequences are KGHDR and SFDVKD. This CDR3 comprises 14 residues. V was clipped by 2 bases and J by 15 bases, with 18 bases between them. The CDR3 sequence is CATSDSPVGQGVFF. CDR3 sequence (DNA): TGTGCCACCAGTGATTCCCCTGTCGGGCAAGGTGTGTTTTTT.